This is a list of T cell receptor beta chains from one sample in a study of shared clonotypes between healthy human individuals. The assay was immunoSEQ multiplex PCR, and TCRdb's table has in-frame clones only and misses some. Here the sample spans around 1,100,000 clones, 70% to 80% being singletons. Material: memory CD4+ T cells from PBMCs. The receptors shown here come from a man between 18 and 35 years old in good health. Some clones in this sample may be carry-over from other donors' samples. CDR3s include the opening cysteine and the closing phenylalanine or tryptophan. D genes are given only for firm matches. The listing skips clone size in some rows; elsewhere it reads once, few, many or a size class.

J gene: TRBJ2-7
V gene: TRBV6-5
clone size: NA
D gene: NA
CDR3 protein: CASSAQPWGRGEQYF
CDR3 DNA: TGTGCCAGCAGTGCCCAACCGTGGGGCCGGGGAGAGCAGTACTTC

J gene: TRBJ2-1
V gene: TRBV2
clone size: NA
D gene: NA
CDR3 protein: CASSGSRWEQFF
CDR3 DNA: TGTGCCAGCAGTGGTAGCCGTTGGGAGCAGTTCTTC

J gene: TRBJ2-5
V gene: TRBV9
clone size: NA
D gene: TRBD2
CDR3 protein: CASSPRTSGAQYF
CDR3 DNA: TGTGCCAGCAGCCCGAGGACTAGCGGGGCCCAGTACTTC

J gene: TRBJ2-1
V gene: TRBV19
clone size: NA
D gene: TRBD2
CDR3 protein: CATAGLAGLGQFF
CDR3 DNA: TGTGCCACCGCGGGACTAGCGGGATTAGGGCAGTTCTTC

J gene: TRBJ2-3
V gene: TRBV7-8
clone size: NA
D gene: TRBD2
CDR3 protein: CASSLGLAGGITDTQYF
CDR3 DNA: TGTGCCAGCAGCTTGGGGCTAGCGGGAGGGATCACAGATACGCAGTATTTT

J gene: TRBJ2-3
V gene: TRBV5-1
clone size: few
D gene: NA
CDR3 protein: CASSLDRGREYF
CDR3 DNA: TGCGCCAGCAGCTTGGACAGGGGGAGGGAGTATTTT

J gene: TRBJ1-2
V gene: TRBV28
clone size: NA
D gene: NA
CDR3 protein: CAGAQGNYGYTF
CDR3 DNA: TGTGCCGGCGCGCAGGGGAACTATGGCTACACCTTC

J gene: TRBJ1-1
V gene: TRBV20-1
clone size: NA
D gene: NA
CDR3 protein: CSARDRREAFF
CDR3 DNA: TGCAGTGCTAGAGACAGGAGGGAAGCTTTCTTT

J gene: TRBJ2-2
V gene: TRBV19
clone size: NA
D gene: NA
CDR3 protein: CASSSRVLGELFF
CDR3 DNA: TGTGCCAGTAGTTCTAGGGTGCTCGGGGAGCTGTTTTTT

J gene: TRBJ1-2
V gene: TRBV9
clone size: once
D gene: NA
CDR3 protein: CASSVDGDGYTF
CDR3 DNA: TGTGCCAGCAGCGTAGATGGAGATGGCTACACCTTC

J gene: TRBJ2-2
V gene: TRBV18
clone size: few
D gene: NA
CDR3 protein: CASSNGMNTGELFF
CDR3 DNA: TGTGCCAGCTCAAACGGAATGAACACCGGGGAGCTGTTTTTT

J gene: TRBJ1-1
V gene: TRBV27
clone size: NA
D gene: NA
CDR3 protein: CASSFARALSEAFF
CDR3 DNA: TGTGCCAGCAGTTTTGCGAGGGCCCTTAGCGAAGCTTTCTTT

J gene: TRBJ2-7
V gene: TRBV27
clone size: few
D gene: TRBD2
CDR3 protein: CASSSTSGREYF
CDR3 DNA: TGTGCCAGCAGTTCCACTAGCGGGCGGGAGTACTTC

J gene: TRBJ2-3
V gene: TRBV5-1
clone size: NA
D gene: TRBD1
CDR3 protein: CASSRDRGENTQYF
CDR3 DNA: TGCGCCAGCAGCCGGGACAGGGGCGAAAATACGCAGTATTTT

J gene: TRBJ2-1
V gene: TRBV7-2
clone size: NA
D gene: NA
CDR3 protein: CASSLMGSRTYNEQFF
CDR3 DNA: TGTGCCAGCAGCTTAATGGGATCTAGAACCTACAATGAGCAGTTCTTC

J gene: TRBJ2-7
V gene: TRBV5-6
clone size: NA
D gene: TRBD2
CDR3 protein: CASSLGGGRAGGSEQYF
CDR3 DNA: TGTGCCAGCAGCTTGGGGGGCGGGAGGGCCGGTGGCAGCGAGCAGTACTTC

J gene: TRBJ2-3
V gene: TRBV6-1
clone size: NA
D gene: TRBD1
CDR3 protein: CASSPGQGVKDTQYF
CDR3 DNA: TGTGCCAGCAGTCCTGGACAGGGGGTTAAAGATACGCAGTATTTT

J gene: TRBJ1-1
V gene: TRBV29-1
clone size: NA
D gene: NA
CDR3 protein: CSVEGGGTEAFF
CDR3 DNA: TGCAGCGTTGAAGGGGGGGGGACTGAAGCTTTCTTT

J gene: TRBJ1-3
V gene: TRBV5-1
clone size: once
D gene: NA
CDR3 protein: CASSLEGGRSTIYF
CDR3 DNA: TGCGCCAGCAGCTTGGAGGGCGGTAGGAGCACCATATATTTT

J gene: TRBJ2-3
V gene: TRBV28
clone size: few
D gene: NA
CDR3 protein: CASSQILFVGDSTDTQYF
CDR3 DNA: TGTGCCAGCAGTCAGATCCTCTTCGTCGGGGATAGCACAGATACGCAGTATTTT

J gene: TRBJ2-3
V gene: TRBV4-2
clone size: NA
D gene: TRBD2
CDR3 protein: CASSQALASGSADTQYF
CDR3 DNA: TGTGCCAGCAGCCAAGCTCTGGCTAGCGGGAGCGCAGATACGCAGTATTTT

J gene: TRBJ1-1
V gene: TRBV7-3
clone size: NA
D gene: NA
CDR3 protein: CASSLGQNTEAFF
CDR3 DNA: TGTGCCAGCAGCTTAGGACAGAACACTGAAGCTTTCTTT

J gene: TRBJ2-5
V gene: TRBV4-2
clone size: NA
D gene: TRBD2
CDR3 protein: CASSSGSGRAETQYF
CDR3 DNA: TGTGCCAGCAGCTCCGGGAGCGGGAGAGCAGAGACCCAGTACTTC

J gene: TRBJ2-1
V gene: TRBV15
clone size: NA
D gene: TRBD1
CDR3 protein: CATSRETGYYNEQFF
CDR3 DNA: TGTGCCACCAGCAGAGAGACAGGGTACTACAATGAGCAGTTCTTC

J gene: TRBJ2-1
V gene: TRBV28
clone size: NA
D gene: TRBD2
CDR3 protein: CASSQMGGGPPYNEQFF
CDR3 DNA: TGTGCCAGCAGTCAAATGGGGGGAGGGCCCCCCTACAATGAGCAGTTCTTC

J gene: TRBJ1-2
V gene: TRBV2
clone size: NA
D gene: NA
CDR3 protein: CASQGGTVDYGYTF
CDR3 DNA: TGTGCCTCCCAAGGGGGGACGGTCGACTATGGCTACACCTTC

J gene: TRBJ1-1
V gene: TRBV25-1
clone size: NA
D gene: NA
CDR3 protein: CASRDPFDTEAFF
CDR3 DNA: TGTGCCAGCAGGGACCCTTTTGACACTGAAGCTTTCTTT

J gene: TRBJ1-1
V gene: TRBV15
clone size: once
D gene: NA
CDR3 protein: CATSRDIGNTEAFF
CDR3 DNA: TGTGCCACCAGCAGAGATATAGGGAACACTGAAGCTTTCTTT

J gene: TRBJ1-5
V gene: TRBV2
clone size: NA
D gene: NA
CDR3 protein: CASSDRREHNQPQHF
CDR3 DNA: TGTGCCAGCAGTGACCGCAGGGAACACAATCAGCCCCAGCATTTT

J gene: TRBJ2-7
V gene: TRBV4-2
clone size: NA
D gene: NA
CDR3 protein: CASSHGTQGGEQYF
CDR3 DNA: TGTGCCAGCAGCCACGGGACACAGGGTGGCGAGCAGTACTTC

J gene: TRBJ2-7
V gene: TRBV9
clone size: NA
D gene: NA
CDR3 protein: CASARTEFYEQYF
CDR3 DNA: TGTGCCAGCGCCCGGACTGAGTTCTACGAGCAGTACTTC

J gene: TRBJ2-5
V gene: TRBV5-4
clone size: NA
D gene: NA
CDR3 protein: CASSLGGAQETQYF
CDR3 DNA: TGTGCCAGCAGCTTGGGAGGGGCGCAAGAGACCCAGTACTTC

J gene: TRBJ2-7
V gene: TRBV9
clone size: few
D gene: NA
CDR3 protein: CASSVVPGRF
CDR3 DNA: TGTGCCAGCAGCGTAGTCCCCGGCCGCTTC

J gene: TRBJ1-4
V gene: TRBV2
clone size: NA
D gene: NA
CDR3 protein: CAYNRGLNEKLFF
CDR3 DNA: TGTGCCTACAACCGGGGGCTAAATGAAAAACTGTTTTTT

J gene: TRBJ2-7
V gene: TRBV10-2
clone size: NA
D gene: TRBD2
CDR3 protein: CASSDNDPVGLAGGPKQYF
CDR3 DNA: TGCGCCAGCAGCGATAATGATCCGGTAGGACTAGCGGGAGGGCCGAAGCAGTACTTC

J gene: TRBJ2-7
V gene: TRBV5-1
clone size: NA
D gene: TRBD2
CDR3 protein: CASSLVLAGGMDEQYF
CDR3 DNA: TGCGCCAGCAGCTTGGTACTAGCGGGAGGTATGGACGAGCAGTACTTC

J gene: TRBJ1-4
V gene: TRBV11-2
clone size: NA
D gene: NA
CDR3 protein: CASSGGYSTNEKLFF
CDR3 DNA: TGTGCCAGCAGCGGTGGATACTCAACTAATGAAAAACTGTTTTTT

J gene: TRBJ1-2
V gene: TRBV4-2
clone size: NA
D gene: NA
CDR3 protein: CASSQGEGPNNYGYTF
CDR3 DNA: TGTGCCAGCAGCCAAGGGGAGGGCCCCAATAACTATGGCTACACCTTC

J gene: TRBJ1-1
V gene: TRBV28
clone size: NA
D gene: NA
CDR3 protein: CASSLGGTHTSGTEAFF
CDR3 DNA: TGTGCCAGCAGTCTAGGCGGGACACATACGTCTGGGACTGAAGCTTTCTTT

J gene: TRBJ1-1
V gene: TRBV4-1
clone size: NA
D gene: NA
CDR3 protein: CASSEGPSTENTEAFF
CDR3 DNA: TGCGCCAGCTCAGAGGGACCGTCCACGGAGAACACTGAAGCTTTCTTT

J gene: TRBJ2-1
V gene: TRBV19
clone size: NA
D gene: NA
CDR3 protein: CASSIRGYEQFF
CDR3 DNA: TGTGCCAGTAGTATTCGAGGTTATGAGCAGTTCTTC

J gene: TRBJ1-1
V gene: TRBV4-1
clone size: NA
D gene: NA
CDR3 protein: CASSQEGGRGYATEAFF
CDR3 DNA: TGCGCCAGCAGCCAAGAGGGGGGGCGGGGATACGCCACTGAAGCTTTCTTT

J gene: TRBJ2-7
V gene: TRBV18
clone size: NA
D gene: TRBD1
CDR3 protein: CASSPRTGPEQYF
CDR3 DNA: TGTGCCAGCTCACCGAGGACAGGCCCCGAGCAGTACTTC

J gene: TRBJ2-7
V gene: TRBV20-1
clone size: once
D gene: NA
CDR3 protein: CSARRADEQYF
CDR3 DNA: TGCAGTGCTAGACGGGCCGACGAGCAGTACTTC

J gene: TRBJ2-1
V gene: TRBV7-8
clone size: NA
D gene: NA
CDR3 protein: CASSAGVGGEQFF
CDR3 DNA: TGTGCCAGCAGCGCAGGGGTAGGGGGTGAGCAGTTCTTC

J gene: TRBJ1-5
V gene: TRBV4-1
clone size: NA
D gene: NA
CDR3 protein: CASSQDALRPENQPQHF
CDR3 DNA: TGCGCCAGCAGCCAGGATGCCTTGAGGCCGGAAAATCAGCCCCAGCATTTT

J gene: TRBJ1-1
V gene: TRBV19
clone size: NA
D gene: NA
CDR3 protein: CASSPGRESMNTEAFF
CDR3 DNA: TGTGCCAGTAGTCCTGGGCGCGAGTCAATGAACACTGAAGCTTTCTTT

J gene: TRBJ2-5
V gene: TRBV7-9
clone size: NA
D gene: NA
CDR3 protein: CASSVTGLQETQYF
CDR3 DNA: TGTGCCAGCAGCGTGACAGGCCTACAAGAGACCCAGTACTTC

J gene: TRBJ1-2
V gene: TRBV28
clone size: NA
D gene: NA
CDR3 protein: CASSTLGERTNYGYTF
CDR3 DNA: TGTGCCAGCAGTACCCTAGGGGAGCGAACTAACTATGGCTACACCTTC